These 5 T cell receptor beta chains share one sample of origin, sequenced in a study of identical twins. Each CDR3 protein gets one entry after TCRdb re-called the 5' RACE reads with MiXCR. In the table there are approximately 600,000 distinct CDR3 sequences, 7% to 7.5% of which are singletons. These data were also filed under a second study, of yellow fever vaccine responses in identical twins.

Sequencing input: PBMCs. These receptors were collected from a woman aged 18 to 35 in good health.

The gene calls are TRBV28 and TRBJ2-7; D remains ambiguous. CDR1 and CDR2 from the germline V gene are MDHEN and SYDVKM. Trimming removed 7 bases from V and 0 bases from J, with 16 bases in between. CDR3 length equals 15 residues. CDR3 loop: CASTPPDVSSYEQYF. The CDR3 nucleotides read TGTGCCAGCACACCACCGGACGTGAGCTCCTACGAGCAGTACTTC.

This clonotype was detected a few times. This CDR3 reads CASSLTVVMNTEAFF. The CDR3 nucleotides read TGTGCCAGCAGCTTGACAGTGGTCATGAACACTGAAGCTTTCTTT. This sequence joins TRBV7-2 and TRBJ1-1; possibly TRBD1 for D (5 bases). The CDR3 is made up of 15 amino acids. Looked up from germline, CDR1 is SGHTA and CDR2 is FQGNSA. V was pared by 3 bases and J by 0 bases, with 11 bases between.

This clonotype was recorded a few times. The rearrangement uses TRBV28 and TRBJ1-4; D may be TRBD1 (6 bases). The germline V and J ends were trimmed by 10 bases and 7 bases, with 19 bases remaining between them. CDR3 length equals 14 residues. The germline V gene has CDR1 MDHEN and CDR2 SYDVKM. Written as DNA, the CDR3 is TGTGCCACACCGGCGGGAGGGGGAAGTGAAAAACTGTTTTTT. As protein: CATPAGGGSEKLFF.

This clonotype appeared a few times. CDR3 residues: CASSLGGSDPSIWGYTF. DNA of the CDR3: TGCGCCAGCAGCTTGGGCGGGTCCGACCCCTCAATTTGGGGCTACACCTTC. The V call is TRBV5-1, the J call TRBJ1-2; D gene unclear. V shed 0 bases and J shed 8 bases, with 23 bases lying between them. This CDR3 comprises 17 residues. From germline, CDR1 is SGHRS and CDR2 YFSETQ.

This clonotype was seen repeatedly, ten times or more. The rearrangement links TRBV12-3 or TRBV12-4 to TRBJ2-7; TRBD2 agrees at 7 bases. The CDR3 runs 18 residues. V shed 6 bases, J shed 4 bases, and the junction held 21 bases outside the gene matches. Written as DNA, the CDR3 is TGTGCCAGCAGCCCAGGACTAGATGATACTATCCGGGAGTACGAGCAGTACTTC. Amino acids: CASSPGLDDTIREYEQYF.